The 28 T cell receptor beta chains presented below share a single source sample, sequenced in a study of T cell repertoires in cytomegalovirus infection. Each CDR3 protein is one row after TCRdb ran MiXCR on the reads. The sample has about 900,000 distinct CDR3 sequences; around a third are singletons. These receptors' targets are unknown. This specimen was cultured CD8+ T cells from PBMCs, taken from culture after CMV antigen stimulation. These receptors were collected from a human donor in good health (CMV status not recorded). Some clones in this sample may be carry-over from other donors' samples.

Many counts were recorded for this clonotype. This chain connects TRBV7-2 to TRBJ2-2; 14 bases agree with TRBD2. Per germline, CDR1 SGHTA and CDR2 FQGNSA. The CDR3 covers 20 residues. Trimming took 1 base from V and 4 from J; bases not matched to a gene: 11. CDR3 amino acids: CASSLVPTSGGAGSTGELFF. CDR3 sequence (DNA): TGTGCCAGCAGCTTAGTCCCGACTAGCGGGGGGGCCGGGAGCACCGGGGAGCTGTTTTTT.

The chain joins TRBV20-1 to TRBJ2-1; either TRBD1 or TRBD2 may supply D (5 bases each). The length of the CDR3 is 14 residues. V gave up 4 bases and J gave up 5 bases, with 15 bases separating them. Germline V gene lookup returns CDR1 DFQATT and CDR2 SNEGSKA (reference sequence). CDR3 protein: CSAKGTPAHNEQFF. In nucleotides, the CDR3 is TGCAGTGCTAAAGGGACCCCAGCACACAATGAGCAGTTCTTC.

This clonotype has a handful of counts. The chain is built from TRBV6-2 or TRBV6-3 and TRBJ2-6, with D unresolved. The V gene lost 5 bases and the J gene lost 1 base, with 9 bases spanning the gap. This CDR3 is built from 15 residues. Germline CDR1 and CDR2: MNHEY and SVGEGT. CDR3: CASSHDWSGANVLTF. As DNA, the CDR3 is TGTGCCAGCAGTCACGACTGGTCTGGGGCCAACGTCCTGACTTTC.

This clonotype showed up many times. V usage is TRBV7-2 and J usage is TRBJ1-1, with a tentative D call TRBD1 (5 bases). V lost 4 bases, J lost 7 bases, and 16 bases lay in between. This CDR3 has 14 residues. The germline CDR1 and CDR2 sequences are SGHTA and FQGNSA. CDR3 amino acids: CASSWQASGGEAFF. In nucleotides, the CDR3 is TGTGCCAGCAGCTGGCAGGCGTCCGGGGGTGAAGCTTTCTTT.

This rearrangement joins TRBV19 to TRBJ1-2; D uncertain. The CDR3 runs to 12 residues. The germline V gene has CDR1 LNHDA and CDR2 SQIVND (reference sequence). V dropped 2 bases and J dropped 6 bases, with 7 bases sitting between them. CDR3 coding DNA: TGTGCCAGTAGTATATGGGGTCATGGCTACACCTTC. Translation: CASSIWGHGYTF.

The rearrangement links TRBV19 to TRBJ2-7, with D maybe TRBD2 (5 bases). The germline gives CDR1 LNHDA, CDR2 SQIVND (reference sequence). V lost 3 bases and J 6 bases, leaving 27 bases between the germline ends. This CDR3 is 18 amino acids long. The CDR3 sequence: CASSIREGGRVSRCEQYV. The CDR3 DNA follows: TGTGCCAGTAGTATTCGGGAAGGCGGCAGAGTCTCTCGGTGCGAGCAGTACGTC.

This clonotype was observed a single time. Mismatch with germline at one junction end may stem from a read error. The chain employs TRBV27 and TRBJ2-1, with D perhaps being TRBD1 or TRBD2 (5 bases each). This CDR3 spans 20 amino acids. CDR1 and CDR2 (germline): MNHEY, SMNVEV (reference sequence). CDR3 amino acids: CASRLSPDYAAGPDYNEQFF. For the CDR3, the DNA is TGTGCCAGCAGGTTATCACCTGACTACGCGGCAGGGCCGGATTACAATGAGCAGTTCTTC.

The chain joins TRBV9 to TRBJ2-1, with TRBD2 identical over 7 bases. The CDR3 is made up of 12 amino acids. Germline CDR1 is SGDLS and CDR2 is YYNGEE. V trimming: 9 bases; J trimming: 10 bases; junction bases outside the gene matches: 10. The CDR3 reads CATRNPGGEQFF. The CDR3 DNA is TGTGCCACCCGAAATCCCGGGGGGGAGCAGTTCTTC.

V gene TRBV6-5 combines with J gene TRBJ2-7, with D possibly TRBD1 on 6 matching bases. This CDR3 is built from 14 residues. Per germline, CDR1 MNHEY and CDR2 SVGAGI. Between the trimmed V and J ends, which lost 10 bases and 0 bases, there was a span of 16 bases. The CDR3 region has the DNA TGTGCCACTCAGGACAGCTTAGACTCCTACGAGCAGTACGTC. Its protein product is CATQDSLDSYEQYV.

This sequence joins TRBV29-1 and TRBJ2-7; TRBD1 matches at 8 bases. J gave up 6 bases and V 3 bases, and 7 bases lay outside the gene matches. Germline V gene lookup returns CDR1 SQVTM and CDR2 ANQGSEA. The CDR3 is 13 amino acids. The CDR3, as DNA: TGCAGCGTTGACACGACAGGGGCGGGCGAGCAGTACTTC. Translating it yields CSVDTTGAGEQYF.

This clonotype was recorded a few times. The genes are TRBV12-3 or TRBV12-4 and TRBJ2-3; 9 bases agree with TRBD1. V trimming: 6 bases; J trimming: 0 bases; junction bases outside the gene matches: 10. CDR3 length equals 17 residues. For the CDR3, the DNA is TGTGCCAGCAGCCCTGACAGGGACAGGGAGAGCACAGATACGCAGTATTTT. It specifies CASSPDRDRESTDTQYF.

The chain links TRBV15 to TRBJ1-1; D remains ambiguous. CDR1 and CDR2 from the germline V gene are LNHNV and YYDKDF (reference sequence). Trimming left V 3 bases short and J 5 bases short, with 13 bases between. This CDR3 has 14 residues. Here the CDR3 DNA reads TGTGCCACCAGCAGGTCCGACCCATGGACTGAAGCTTTCTTT. Its protein product is CATSRSDPWTEAFF.

There are a few counts of this clonotype. The genes are TRBV7-9 and TRBJ2-1, with no clear D. Looked up from germline, CDR1 is SEHNR and CDR2 is FQNEAQ (reference sequence). With 2 bases removed from V and 7 bases from J, the gap between germline ends came to 9 bases. This CDR3 spans 13 amino acids. The CDR3 loop reads CASSLSSINEQFF. The CDR3 DNA reads as TGTGCCAGCAGCTTATCATCAATTAATGAGCAGTTCTTC.

The sample holds one count of this clonotype. The gene calls are TRBV19 and TRBJ1-1; D is unclear. The CDR3 spans 13 residues. Germline values: CDR1 LNHDA, CDR2 SQIVND (reference sequence). V was pared by 3 bases and J by 4 bases, with 9 bases between. CDR3 sequence: CASSIFVGTEAFF. In DNA form, the CDR3 reads TGTGCCAGTAGTATTTTCGTCGGCACTGAAGCTTTCTTT. Complete variable domain (other parts from reference TRBV19 and TRBJ1-1): DGGITQSPKYLFRKEGQNVTLSCEQNLNHDAMYWYRQDPGQGLRLIYYSQIVNDFQKGDIAEGYSVSREKKESFPLTVTSAQKNPTAFYLCASSIFVGTEAFFGQGTRLTVV.

The chain has TRBV5-1 and TRBJ1-6; D gene uncertain. This CDR3 contains 15 residues. Trimming removed 0 bases at V and 9 bases at J, with 13 bases between. The V gene's germline CDR1 is SGHRS and CDR2 YFSETQ. The CDR3 sequence is CASSLGSSGVSPLHF. In DNA form, the CDR3 reads TGCGCCAGCAGCTTGGGGTCGAGCGGCGTTTCACCCCTCCACTTT.

Notes on this clonotype: The germline gene is not matched at one end of the junction; a read error may be the cause. The chain combines TRBV11-1 with TRBJ1-2; 7 bases align to TRBD1. CDR1 SGHAT and CDR2 FQDESV come from the germline V gene (reference sequence). The CDR3 is made up of 17 amino acids. DNA for the CDR3: TGTGCCAGCACCTTAACAGCTACGGGACAGTCTGGTTATGGCTACACCTTC. Encoded protein: CASTLTATGQSGYGYTF.

This clonotype was seen ten or more times. The chain joins TRBV7-9 to TRBJ1-1; tentative D call: TRBD1 (5 bases). CDR1 is SEHNR and CDR2 is FQNEAQ in the germline V gene (reference sequence). CDR3 size: 17 residues. V gave up 2 bases and J gave up 0 bases, with 16 bases separating them. The CDR3 loop reads CASSLFQNPGLNTEAFF. The DNA of the CDR3 is TGTGCCAGCAGCTTATTCCAGAACCCGGGACTGAACACTGAAGCTTTCTTT.

The CDR3 DNA reads as TGTGCCAGTACGGACACTTACTATGGCTACACCTTC. The encoded protein is CASTDTYYGYTF. The chain is built from TRBV19 and TRBJ1-2; TRBD1 is a possible D gene (5 bases). This CDR3 has 12 amino acids. Per germline, CDR1 LNHDA and CDR2 SQIVND (reference sequence). The ends were cut back, 7 bases at V and 3 bases at J, with 9 bases in the middle.

The chain joins TRBV2 to TRBJ2-3; weak D call: TRBD2 (6 bases). V dropped 9 bases and J dropped 2 bases, with 12 bases sitting between them. The CDR3 runs 13 residues. Looked up from germline, CDR1 is SNHLY and CDR2 is FYNNEI. The CDR3 DNA follows: TGTGCCAGTCTGGGAGGAGACACAGATACGCAGTATTTT. It is translated as CASLGGDTDTQYF.

This clonotype was observed many times. The CDR3 region has the DNA TGTGCCAGCAGTTCAGGACTAATCGTCACAGATACGCAGTATTTT. The encoded protein is CASSSGLIVTDTQYF. J is TRBJ2-3 and V is TRBV12-3 or TRBV12-4, with D perhaps matching TRBD2 (6 bases). Trimming pared 4 bases from V and 2 bases from J, leaving 13 bases between. This CDR3 has 15 residues.

This clonotype was counted only a few times. The chain is built from TRBV11-1 and TRBJ2-7; the D call may be TRBD1 or TRBD2 (5 bases each). The ends were cut back, 3 bases at V and 0 bases at J, with 12 bases in the middle. This CDR3 has 15 amino acids. CDR1 is SGHAT, CDR2 FQDESV, per germline (reference sequence). This CDR3 is CASSFRQGPSYEQYV. The CDR3 DNA sequence: TGTGCCAGCAGCTTCAGGCAGGGACCCTCCTACGAGCAGTACGTC.

The chain uses TRBV20-1 and TRBJ2-3; TRBD2 aligns across 12 bases. J was trimmed by 8 bases and V by 3 bases; bases with no gene match: 6. Germline assignment: CDR1 DFQATT and CDR2 SNEGSKA (reference sequence). This CDR3 spans 14 amino acids. This CDR3 reads CSASTSGGSGTQYF. The CDR3, as DNA: TGCAGTGCTAGCACTAGCGGGGGGTCGGGTACGCAGTATTTT.

This clonotype was recorded a few times. This chain joins TRBV7-2 and TRBJ1-1; 7 nucleotides align to TRBD1. Germline trimming cut 2 bases from V and 4 bases from J; bases unmatched to any gene: 13. The CDR3 is made up of 17 amino acids. Germline-derived CDR1 and CDR2 are SGHTA and FQGNSA. CDR3 DNA sequence: TGTGCCAGCAGCTTAATCGGTCAGGGGGTAGGCGGCACTGAAGCTTTCTTT. Its translation: CASSLIGQGVGGTEAFF.

The chain has TRBV7-9 and TRBJ1-2; no clear D gene. In germline, CDR1 is SEHNR, CDR2 FQNEAQ (reference sequence). The CDR3 is 17 amino acids. V lost 5 bases and J lost 4, with 23 bases in between. The chain's CDR3 is CASSHVIYPAVSYGYTF. The CDR3 DNA is TGTGCCAGCAGCCATGTTATTTATCCTGCCGTAAGCTATGGCTACACCTTC.

In its sample, this clonotype was seen a few times. The V call is TRBV4-1, the J call TRBJ1-1, with D possibly TRBD1 on 5 matching bases. Trimming shortened V by 0 bases and J by 6 bases, and 14 bases separated the two germline ends. This CDR3 comprises 15 residues. Germline-derived CDR1 and CDR2 are MGHRA and YSYEKL. This chain's CDR3 is CASSQDQGNSAEAFF. CDR3 nucleotide sequence: TGCGCCAGCAGCCAAGATCAGGGCAATAGCGCTGAAGCTTTCTTT.

V gene TRBV12-3 or TRBV12-4 combines with J gene TRBJ1-2; D gene unclear. This CDR3 is 10 amino acids long. V was clipped by 6 bases and J by 7 bases, with 6 bases between them. CDR3 DNA: TGTGCCAGCAGGGGTTTTGGCTACACCTTC. Its protein product is CASRGFGYTF.

This clonotype was counted between two and nine times. The CDR3 reads CATSRTRGTQPQHF. As DNA, the CDR3 is TGTGCCACCAGCAGAACCAGGGGGACTCAGCCCCAGCATTTT. The V and J genes are TRBV15 and TRBJ1-5; 7 bases line up with TRBD1. Germline V lookup: CDR1 LNHNV, CDR2 YYDKDF (reference sequence). Trimming removed 2 bases from V and 6 bases from J; junction bases left unmatched: 4. This CDR3 spans 14 amino acids.

The chain recombines TRBV7-6 with TRBJ2-7; D is unresolved. The V end was cut by 4 bases, the J end by 0 bases, with 7 bases between. The CDR3 consists of 13 residues. CDR1 is SGHVS and CDR2 is FNYEAQ in the germline V gene. CDR3 residues: CASSSEDSYEQYF. The CDR3 nucleotides are TGTGCCAGCAGCTCCGAGGACTCCTACGAGCAGTACTTC.